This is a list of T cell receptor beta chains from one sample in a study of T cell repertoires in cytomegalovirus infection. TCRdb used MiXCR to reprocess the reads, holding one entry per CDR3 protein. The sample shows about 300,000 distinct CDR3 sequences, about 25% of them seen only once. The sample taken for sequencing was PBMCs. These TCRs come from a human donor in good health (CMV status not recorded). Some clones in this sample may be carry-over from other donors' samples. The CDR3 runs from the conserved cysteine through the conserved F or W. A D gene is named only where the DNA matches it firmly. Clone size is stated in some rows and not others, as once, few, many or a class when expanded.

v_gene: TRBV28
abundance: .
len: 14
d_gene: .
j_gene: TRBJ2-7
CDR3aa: CASSFIDRTYEQYF
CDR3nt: TGTGCCAGCAGTTTTATCGACAGGACGTACGAGCAGTACTTC

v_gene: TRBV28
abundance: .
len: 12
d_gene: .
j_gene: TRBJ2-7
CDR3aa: CASSLKPYEQYF
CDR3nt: TGTGCCAGCAGTTTAAAGCCGTACGAGCAGTACTTC

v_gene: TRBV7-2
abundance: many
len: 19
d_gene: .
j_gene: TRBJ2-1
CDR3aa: CASSLVTITGPLFDNEQFF
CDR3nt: TGTGCCAGCAGCTTAGTTACTATAACAGGTCCCCTCTTCGACAATGAGCAGTTCTTC

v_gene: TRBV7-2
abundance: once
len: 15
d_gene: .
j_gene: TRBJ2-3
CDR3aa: CASSLGQPSTDTQYF
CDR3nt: TGTGCCAGCAGCTTAGGGCAGCCGAGCACAGATACGCAGTATTTT

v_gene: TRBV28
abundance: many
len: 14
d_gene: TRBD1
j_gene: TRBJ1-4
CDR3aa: CASRGQYGNEKLFF
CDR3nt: TGTGCCAGCAGGGGACAGTACGGAAATGAAAAACTGTTTTTT

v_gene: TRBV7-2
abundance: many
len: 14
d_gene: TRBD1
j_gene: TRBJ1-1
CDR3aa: CASSLRGQGAVAFF
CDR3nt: TGTGCCAGCAGCTTAAGAGGACAGGGGGCGGTCGCTTTCTTT

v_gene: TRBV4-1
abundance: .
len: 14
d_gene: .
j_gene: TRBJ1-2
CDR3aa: CASSQVGGAGGYTF
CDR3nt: TGCGCCAGCAGCCAAGTCGGAGGGGCGGGGGGCTACACCTTC

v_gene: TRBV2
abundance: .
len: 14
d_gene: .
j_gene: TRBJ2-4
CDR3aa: CASSGDMEKNIQYF
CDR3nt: TGTGCCAGCAGTGGGGACATGGAGAAAAACATTCAGTACTTC

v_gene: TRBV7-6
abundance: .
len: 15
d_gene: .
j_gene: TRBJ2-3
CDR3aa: CASSLMPAGTDTQYF
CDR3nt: TGTGCCAGCAGCTTAATGCCAGCCGGCACAGATACGCAGTATTTT

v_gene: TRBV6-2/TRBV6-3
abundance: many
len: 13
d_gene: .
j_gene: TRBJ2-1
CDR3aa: CASSYRGYNEQFF
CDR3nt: TGTGCCAGCAGTTATCGAGGCTACAATGAGCAGTTCTTC

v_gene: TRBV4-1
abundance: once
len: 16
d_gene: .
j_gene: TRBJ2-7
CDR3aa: CASSQVTAGATYEQYF
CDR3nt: TGCGCCAGCAGCCAAGTCACGGCGGGGGCCACCTACGAGCAGTACTTC

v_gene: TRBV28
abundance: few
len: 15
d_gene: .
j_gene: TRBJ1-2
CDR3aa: CASSYPSLGGDGYTF
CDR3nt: TGTGCCAGCAGTTATCCGAGTTTGGGGGGCGATGGCTACACCTTC

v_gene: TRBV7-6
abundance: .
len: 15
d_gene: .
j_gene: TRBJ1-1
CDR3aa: CASSSLGLSNTEAFF
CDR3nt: TGTGCCAGCAGCTCGCTGGGGTTATCGAACACTGAAGCTTTCTTT

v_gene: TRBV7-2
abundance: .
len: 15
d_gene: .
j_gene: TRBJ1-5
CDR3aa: CASSLRDRTGQPQHF
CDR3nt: TGTGCCAGCAGCTTGCGGGACCGAACAGGTCAGCCCCAGCATTTT

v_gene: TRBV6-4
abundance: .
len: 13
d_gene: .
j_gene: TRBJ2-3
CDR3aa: CASSDRVSDTQYF
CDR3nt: TGTGCCAGCAGTGACAGGGTCAGTGATACGCAGTATTTT

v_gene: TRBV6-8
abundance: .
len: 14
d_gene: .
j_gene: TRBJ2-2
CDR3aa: CASRSDQVGGELFF
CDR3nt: TGTGCCAGCAGATCGGACCAGGTTGGCGGGGAGCTGTTTTTT

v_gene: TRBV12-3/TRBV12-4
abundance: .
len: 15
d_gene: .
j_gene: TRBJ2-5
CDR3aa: CASSIALRVGETQYF
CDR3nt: TGTGCCAGCAGCATAGCGTTAAGGGTGGGGGAGACCCAGTACTTC

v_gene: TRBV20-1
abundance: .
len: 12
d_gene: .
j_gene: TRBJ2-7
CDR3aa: CSAGPDPYEQYF
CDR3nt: TGCAGTGCTGGCCCGGACCCCTACGAGCAGTACTTC

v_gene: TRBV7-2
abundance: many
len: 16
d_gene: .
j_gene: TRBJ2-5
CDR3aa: CASSLSVAMGGETQYF
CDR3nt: TGTGCCAGCAGCTTATCGGTAGCGATGGGTGGAGAGACCCAGTACTTC

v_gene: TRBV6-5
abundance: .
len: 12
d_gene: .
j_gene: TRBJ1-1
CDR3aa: CASSYVGEVAFF
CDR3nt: TGTGCCAGCAGTTATGTCGGGGAGGTCGCTTTCTTT

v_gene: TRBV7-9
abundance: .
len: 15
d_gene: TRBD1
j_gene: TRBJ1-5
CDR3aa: CASSLGDRVSQPQHF
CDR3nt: TGTGCCAGCAGCTTAGGTGACAGGGTCTCTCAGCCCCAGCATTTT

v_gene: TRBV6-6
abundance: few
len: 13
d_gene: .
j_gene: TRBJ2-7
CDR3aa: CASSSSGLREQYF
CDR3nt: TGTGCCAGCAGTTCTTCAGGATTACGGGAGCAGTACTTC